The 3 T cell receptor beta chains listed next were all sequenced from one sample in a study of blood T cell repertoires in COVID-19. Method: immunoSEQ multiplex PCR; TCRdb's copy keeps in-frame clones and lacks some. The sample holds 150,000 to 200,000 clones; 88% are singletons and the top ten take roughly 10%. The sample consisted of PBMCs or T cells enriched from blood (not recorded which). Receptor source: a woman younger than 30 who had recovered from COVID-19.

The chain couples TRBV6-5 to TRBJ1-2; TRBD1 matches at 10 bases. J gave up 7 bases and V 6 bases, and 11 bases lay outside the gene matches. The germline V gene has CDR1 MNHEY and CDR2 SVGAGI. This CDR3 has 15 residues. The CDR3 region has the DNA TGTGCCAGCAGACCGACAGGGGGCGCGTATTTTGGCTACACCTTC. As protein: CASRPTGGAYFGYTF.

CDR3 residues: CASSSQTVVTGELFF. The CDR3 coding sequence is TGTGCCAGCAGCTCCCAGACAGTCGTCACCGGGGAGCTGTTTTTT. The chain combines TRBV7-9 with TRBJ2-2; D is perhaps TRBD1 (5 bases). The CDR3 spans 15 residues. V was clipped by 4 bases and J by 4 bases, with 13 bases between them. Per germline, CDR1 SEHNR and CDR2 FQNEAQ (reference sequence).

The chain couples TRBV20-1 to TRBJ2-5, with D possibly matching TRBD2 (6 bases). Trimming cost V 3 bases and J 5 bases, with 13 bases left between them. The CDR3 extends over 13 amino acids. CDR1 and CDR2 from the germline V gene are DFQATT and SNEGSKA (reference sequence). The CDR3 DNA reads TGCAGTGCTAGTCCTAGCGCGAGCGAGACCCAGTACTTC. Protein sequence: CSASPSASETQYF.